The text below deals with one T cell receptor beta chain. The antigen is unknown. The study ran its PCR with 60 Vbeta and 13 Jbeta primers. Sequenced by immunoSEQ multiplex PCR; TCRdb stores in-frame clones only, minus some. The sample carries over 150,000 clones, 80% recorded once. V lost 4 bases and J lost 6, with 4 bases in between. The germline V gene has CDR1 MDHEN and CDR2 SYDVKM. There are 11 residues in the CDR3. This entry comes from a study of cytomegalovirus exposure and HLA in healthy donors. Regarding the study as a whole: Presence/absence analyses assumed roughly uniform sequencing depth across donors, which may not hold. Despite most TCR sequences being rare, some public TCRs occurred in many donors.

Sequences were obtained from PBMCs. This receptor was identified in a woman between 45 and 65 years old in good health and CMV-seronegative. The chain joins TRBV28 to TRBJ2-1; D is uncertain. The CDR3 bases are TGTGCCAGCAGTTCTCCCAATGAGCAGTTCTTC. Its translation is CASSSPNEQFF.